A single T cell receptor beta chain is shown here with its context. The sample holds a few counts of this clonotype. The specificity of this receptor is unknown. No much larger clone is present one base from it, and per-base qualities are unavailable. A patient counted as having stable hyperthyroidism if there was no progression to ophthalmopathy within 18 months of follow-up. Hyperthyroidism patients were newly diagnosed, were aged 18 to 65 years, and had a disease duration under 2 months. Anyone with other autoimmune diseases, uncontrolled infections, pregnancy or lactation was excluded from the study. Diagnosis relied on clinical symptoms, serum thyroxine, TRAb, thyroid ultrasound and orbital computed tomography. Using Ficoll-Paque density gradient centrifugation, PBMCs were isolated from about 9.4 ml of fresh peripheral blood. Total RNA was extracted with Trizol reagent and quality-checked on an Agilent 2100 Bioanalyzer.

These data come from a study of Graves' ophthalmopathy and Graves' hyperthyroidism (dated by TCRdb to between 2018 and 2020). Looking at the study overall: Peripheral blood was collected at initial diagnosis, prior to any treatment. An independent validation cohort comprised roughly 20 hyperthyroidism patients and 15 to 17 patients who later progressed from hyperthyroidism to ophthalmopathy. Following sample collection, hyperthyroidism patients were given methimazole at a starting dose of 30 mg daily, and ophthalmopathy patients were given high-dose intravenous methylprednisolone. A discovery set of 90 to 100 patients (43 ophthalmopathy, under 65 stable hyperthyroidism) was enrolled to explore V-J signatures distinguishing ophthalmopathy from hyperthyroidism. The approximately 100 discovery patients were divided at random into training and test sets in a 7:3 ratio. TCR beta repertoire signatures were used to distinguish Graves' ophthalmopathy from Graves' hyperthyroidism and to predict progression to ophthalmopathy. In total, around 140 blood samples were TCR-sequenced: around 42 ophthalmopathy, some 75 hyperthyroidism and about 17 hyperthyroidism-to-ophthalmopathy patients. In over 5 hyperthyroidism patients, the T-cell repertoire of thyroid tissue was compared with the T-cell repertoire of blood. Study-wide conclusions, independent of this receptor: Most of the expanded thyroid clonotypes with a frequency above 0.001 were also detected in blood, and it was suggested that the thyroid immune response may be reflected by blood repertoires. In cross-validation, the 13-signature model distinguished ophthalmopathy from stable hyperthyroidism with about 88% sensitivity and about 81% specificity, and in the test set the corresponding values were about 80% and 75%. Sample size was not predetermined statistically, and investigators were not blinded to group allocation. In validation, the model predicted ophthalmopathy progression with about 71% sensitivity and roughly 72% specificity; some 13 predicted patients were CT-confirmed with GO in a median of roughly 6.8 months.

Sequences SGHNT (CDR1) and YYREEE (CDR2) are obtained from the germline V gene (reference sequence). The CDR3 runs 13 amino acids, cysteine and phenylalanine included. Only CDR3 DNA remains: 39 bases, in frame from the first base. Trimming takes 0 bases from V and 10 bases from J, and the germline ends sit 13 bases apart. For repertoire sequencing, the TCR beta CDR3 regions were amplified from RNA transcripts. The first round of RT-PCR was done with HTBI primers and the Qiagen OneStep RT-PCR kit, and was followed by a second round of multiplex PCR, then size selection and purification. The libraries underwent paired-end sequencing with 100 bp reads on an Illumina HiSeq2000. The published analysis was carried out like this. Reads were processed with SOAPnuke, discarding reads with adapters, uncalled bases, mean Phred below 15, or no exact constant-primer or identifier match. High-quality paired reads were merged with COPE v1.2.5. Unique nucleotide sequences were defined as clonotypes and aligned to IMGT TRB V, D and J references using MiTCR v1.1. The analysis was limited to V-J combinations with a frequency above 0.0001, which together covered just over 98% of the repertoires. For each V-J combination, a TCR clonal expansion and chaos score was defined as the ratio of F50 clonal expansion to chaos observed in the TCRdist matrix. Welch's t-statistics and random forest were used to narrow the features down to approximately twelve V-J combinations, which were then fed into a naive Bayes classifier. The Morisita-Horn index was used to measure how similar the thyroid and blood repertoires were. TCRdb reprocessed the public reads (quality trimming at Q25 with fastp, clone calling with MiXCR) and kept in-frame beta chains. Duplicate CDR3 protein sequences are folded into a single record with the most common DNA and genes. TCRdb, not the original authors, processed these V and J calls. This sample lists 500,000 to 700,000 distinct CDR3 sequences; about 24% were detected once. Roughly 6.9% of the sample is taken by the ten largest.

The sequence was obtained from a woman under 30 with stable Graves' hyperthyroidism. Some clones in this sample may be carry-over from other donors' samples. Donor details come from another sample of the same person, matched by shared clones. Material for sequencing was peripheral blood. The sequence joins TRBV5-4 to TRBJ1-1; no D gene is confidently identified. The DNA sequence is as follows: TGTGCCAGCAGCTTGGGGCTGATCGAGGCAGCTTTCTTT. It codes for CASSLGLIEAAFF.